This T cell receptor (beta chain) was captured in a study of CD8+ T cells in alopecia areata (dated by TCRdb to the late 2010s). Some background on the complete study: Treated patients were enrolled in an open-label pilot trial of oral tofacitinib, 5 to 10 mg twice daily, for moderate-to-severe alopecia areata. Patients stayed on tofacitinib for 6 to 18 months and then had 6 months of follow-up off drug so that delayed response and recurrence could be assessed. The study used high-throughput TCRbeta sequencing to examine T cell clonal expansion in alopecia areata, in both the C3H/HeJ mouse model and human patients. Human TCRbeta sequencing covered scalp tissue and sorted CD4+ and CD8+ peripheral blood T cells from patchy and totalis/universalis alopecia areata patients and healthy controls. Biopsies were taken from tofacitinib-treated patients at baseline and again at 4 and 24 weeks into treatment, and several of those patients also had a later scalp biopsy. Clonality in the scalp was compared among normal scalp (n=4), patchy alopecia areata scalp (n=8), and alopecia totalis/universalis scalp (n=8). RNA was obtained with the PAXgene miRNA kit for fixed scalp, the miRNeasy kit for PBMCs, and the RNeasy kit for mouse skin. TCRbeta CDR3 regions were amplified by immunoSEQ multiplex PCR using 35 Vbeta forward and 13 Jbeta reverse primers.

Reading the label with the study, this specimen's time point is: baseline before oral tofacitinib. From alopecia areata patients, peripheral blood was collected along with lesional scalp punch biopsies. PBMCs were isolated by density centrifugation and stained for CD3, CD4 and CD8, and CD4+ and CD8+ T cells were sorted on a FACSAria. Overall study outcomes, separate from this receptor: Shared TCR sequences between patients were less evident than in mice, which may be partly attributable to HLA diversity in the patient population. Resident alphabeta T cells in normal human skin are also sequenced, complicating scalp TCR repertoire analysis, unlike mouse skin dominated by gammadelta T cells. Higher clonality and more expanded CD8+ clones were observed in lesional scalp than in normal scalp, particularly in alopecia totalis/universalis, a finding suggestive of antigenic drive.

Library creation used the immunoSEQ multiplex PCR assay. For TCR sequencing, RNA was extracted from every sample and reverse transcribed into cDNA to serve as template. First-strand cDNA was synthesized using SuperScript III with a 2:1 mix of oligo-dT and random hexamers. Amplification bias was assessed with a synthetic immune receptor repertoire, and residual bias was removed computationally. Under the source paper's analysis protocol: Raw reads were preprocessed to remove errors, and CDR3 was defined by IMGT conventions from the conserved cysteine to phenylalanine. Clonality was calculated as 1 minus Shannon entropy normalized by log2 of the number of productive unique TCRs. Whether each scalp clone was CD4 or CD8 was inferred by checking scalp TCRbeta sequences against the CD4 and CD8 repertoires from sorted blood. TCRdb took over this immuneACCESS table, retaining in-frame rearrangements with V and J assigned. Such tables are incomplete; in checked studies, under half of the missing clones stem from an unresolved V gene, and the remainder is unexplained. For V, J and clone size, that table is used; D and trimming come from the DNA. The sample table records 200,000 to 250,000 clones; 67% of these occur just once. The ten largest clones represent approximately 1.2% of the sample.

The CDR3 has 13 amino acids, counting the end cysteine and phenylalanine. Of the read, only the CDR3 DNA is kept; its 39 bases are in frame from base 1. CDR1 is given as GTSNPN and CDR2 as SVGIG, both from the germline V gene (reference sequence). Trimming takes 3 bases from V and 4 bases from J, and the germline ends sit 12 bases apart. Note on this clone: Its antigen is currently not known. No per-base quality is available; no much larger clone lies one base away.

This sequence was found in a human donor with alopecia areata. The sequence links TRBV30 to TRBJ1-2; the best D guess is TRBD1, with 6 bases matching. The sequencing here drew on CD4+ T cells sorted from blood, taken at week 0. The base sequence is TGTGCCTGGAGAAGGACAGCAATCTATGGCTACACCTTC. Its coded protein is CAWRRTAIYGYTF.